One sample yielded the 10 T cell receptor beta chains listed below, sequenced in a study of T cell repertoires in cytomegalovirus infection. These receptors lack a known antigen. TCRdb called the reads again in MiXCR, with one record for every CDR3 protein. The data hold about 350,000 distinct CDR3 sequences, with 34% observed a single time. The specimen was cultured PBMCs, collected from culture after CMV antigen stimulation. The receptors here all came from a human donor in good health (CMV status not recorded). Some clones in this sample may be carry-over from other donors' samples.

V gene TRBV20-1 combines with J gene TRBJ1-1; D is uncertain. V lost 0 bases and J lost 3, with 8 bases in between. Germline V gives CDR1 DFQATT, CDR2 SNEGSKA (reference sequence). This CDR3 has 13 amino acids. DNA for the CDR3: TGCAGTGCTAGAGACAGATCGGACACTGAAGCTTTCTTT. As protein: CSARDRSDTEAFF.

The CDR3 loop reads CSARGGQGVSNWAEAFF. The CDR3 DNA is TGCAGTGCTAGGGGAGGACAGGGGGTTAGTAATTGGGCTGAAGCTTTCTTT. The gene calls are TRBV20-1 and TRBJ1-1, with 10 bases that match TRBD1. The CDR3 consists of 17 residues. Germline trimming cut 3 bases from V and 6 bases from J; bases unmatched to any gene: 16. Germline-derived CDR1 and CDR2 are DFQATT and SNEGSKA (reference sequence).

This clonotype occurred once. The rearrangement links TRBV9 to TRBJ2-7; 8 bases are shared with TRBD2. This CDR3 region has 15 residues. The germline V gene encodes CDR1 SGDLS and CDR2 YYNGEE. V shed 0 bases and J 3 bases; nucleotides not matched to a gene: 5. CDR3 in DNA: TGTGCCAGCAGCGTAGACGGTAGCGGGAACTACGAGCAGTACGTC. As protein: CASSVDGSGNYEQYV.

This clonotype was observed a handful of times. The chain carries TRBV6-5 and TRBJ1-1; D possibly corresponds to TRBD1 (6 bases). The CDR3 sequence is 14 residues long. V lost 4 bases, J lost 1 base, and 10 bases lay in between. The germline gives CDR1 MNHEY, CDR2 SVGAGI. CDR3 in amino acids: CASSSGDKNTEAFF. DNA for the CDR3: TGTGCCAGCAGTTCCGGGGACAAGAACACTGAAGCTTTCTTT.

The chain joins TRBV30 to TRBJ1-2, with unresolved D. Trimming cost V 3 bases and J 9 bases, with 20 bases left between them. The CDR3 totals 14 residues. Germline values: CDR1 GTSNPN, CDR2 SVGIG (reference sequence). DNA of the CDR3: TGTGCCTGGAGCGATCTCGGTCCGGCAATGAGCTACACCTTC. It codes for CAWSDLGPAMSYTF.

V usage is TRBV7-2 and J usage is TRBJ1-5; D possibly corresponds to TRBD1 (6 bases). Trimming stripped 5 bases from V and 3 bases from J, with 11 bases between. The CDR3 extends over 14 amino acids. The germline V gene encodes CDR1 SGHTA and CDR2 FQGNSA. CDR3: CASSPDRNNQPQHF. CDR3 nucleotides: TGTGCCAGCAGCCCCGACAGGAACAATCAGCCCCAGCATTTT. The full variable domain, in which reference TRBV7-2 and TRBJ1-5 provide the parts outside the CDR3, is GAGVSQSPSNKVTEKGKDVELRCDPISGHTALYWYRQSLGQGLEFLIYFQGNSAPDKSGLPSDRFSAERTGGSVSTLTIQRTQQEDSAVYLCASSPDRNNQPQHFGDGTRLSIL.

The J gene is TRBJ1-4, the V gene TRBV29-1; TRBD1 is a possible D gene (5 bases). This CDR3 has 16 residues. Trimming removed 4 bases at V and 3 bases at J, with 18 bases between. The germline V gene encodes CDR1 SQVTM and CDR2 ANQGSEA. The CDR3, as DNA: TGCAGCGTTGCTGGGCCCTCCGGGACGCCTAATGAAAAACTGTTTTTT. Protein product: CSVAGPSGTPNEKLFF.

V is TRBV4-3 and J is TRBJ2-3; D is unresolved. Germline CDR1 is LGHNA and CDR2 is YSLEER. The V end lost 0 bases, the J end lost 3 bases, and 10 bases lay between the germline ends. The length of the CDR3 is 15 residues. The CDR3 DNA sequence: TGCGCCAGCAGCCAAGAGGGTCTTGGAACAGATACGCAGTATTTT. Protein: CASSQEGLGTDTQYF.

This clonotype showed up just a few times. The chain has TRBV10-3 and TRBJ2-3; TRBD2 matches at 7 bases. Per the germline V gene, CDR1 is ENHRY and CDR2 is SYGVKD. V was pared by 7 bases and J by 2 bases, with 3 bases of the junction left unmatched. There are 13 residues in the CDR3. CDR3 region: CAIMAGDTDTQYF. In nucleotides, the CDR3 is TGTGCCATCATGGCGGGGGACACAGATACGCAGTATTTT.

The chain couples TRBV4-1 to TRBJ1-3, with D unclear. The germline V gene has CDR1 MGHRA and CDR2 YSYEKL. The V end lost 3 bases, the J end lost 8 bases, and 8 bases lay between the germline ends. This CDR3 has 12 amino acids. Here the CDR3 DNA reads TGCGCCAGCAGCCACAAGTATGACACCATATATTTT. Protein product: CASSHKYDTIYF.